What follows are 19 T cell receptor beta chains derived from one specimen sequenced in a study of OX40 agonist ivuxolimab in advanced cancers. Profiling relied on immunoSEQ multiplex PCR, and the TCRdb table lists in-frame clones only, not all of them. Among fewer than 100,000 clones listed, around nine tenths were seen once. Specimen: CD4+ or CD8+ T cells sorted from blood, collected in a trial of the OX40 agonist ivuxolimab. Receptor source: an adult with an advanced solid tumor such as melanoma, head and neck, liver or kidney cancer.

This chain uses TRBV6-1 with TRBJ1-2; TRBD1 matches at 9 bases. The ends lost 1 base at V and 4 bases at J; junction bases unmatched: 7. The CDR3 consists of 16 residues. Germline assignment: CDR1 MNHNS and CDR2 SASEGT. The CDR3 bases are TGTGCCAGCAGTGAAGGGCCCGGACAGGGGATCTATGGCTACACCTTC. It yields the protein CASSEGPGQGIYGYTF.

The CDR3 DNA sequence: TGTGCCAGCAGTTACCTGCCCGGGAATACGAACACTGAAGCTTTCTTT. Translating gives CASSYLPGNTNTEAFF. V and J are TRBV6-5 and TRBJ1-1; D remains unclear. Germline CDR1 and CDR2: MNHEY and SVGAGI. The germline V and J ends were trimmed by 2 bases and 1 base, with 14 bases remaining between them. The CDR3 has 16 amino acids.

In this sample, this clone turned up a few times. The chain uses TRBV7-2 and TRBJ2-5, with D unclear. There are 11 residues in the CDR3. The V end lost 8 bases, the J end lost 2 bases, and 6 bases lay between the germline ends. In germline, CDR1 is SGHTA, CDR2 FQGNSA. CDR3 DNA: TGTGCCAGCGGGCAGCAAGAGACCCAGTACTTC. It codes for CASGQQETQYF.

The chain combines TRBV7-2 with TRBJ2-5; perhaps TRBD1 as D (6 bases). There are 17 residues in the CDR3. The germline V gene encodes CDR1 SGHTA and CDR2 FQGNSA. The V end was cut by 1 base, the J end by 5 bases, with 20 bases between. CDR3 DNA sequence: TGTGCCAGCAGCTTAGGTAGTGGGGGCCTCTGGTCGGAGACCCAGTACTTC. Protein: CASSLGSGGLWSETQYF.

This chain joins TRBV25-1 and TRBJ1-1; tentatively, D is TRBD1 (6 bases). V was trimmed by 7 bases and J by 3 bases, leaving 12 bases between them. Germline V gene data show CDR1 as MGHDK and CDR2 as SYGVNS. The CDR3 contains 13 residues. The CDR3 here is CASTDGGHTEAFF. The CDR3 DNA reads as TGTGCCAGCACCGACGGGGGCCACACTGAAGCTTTCTTT.

The chain joins TRBV5-4 to TRBJ2-3, with 9 bases lining up with TRBD2. The CDR3 spans 19 residues. The V gene's germline CDR1 is SGHNT and CDR2 YYREEE (reference sequence). With 4 bases clipped from V and 0 bases from J, the junction kept 15 bases outside the gene matches. CDR3 region: CASSPFRLTAGGSTDTQYF. The CDR3 DNA reads as TGTGCCAGCAGCCCCTTCAGACTTACAGCGGGGGGAAGCACAGATACGCAGTATTTT. Supplemented by reference TRBV5-4 and TRBJ2-3, the full variable domain reads ETGVTQSPTHLIKTRGQQVTLRCSSQSGHNTVSWYQQALGQGPQFIFQYYREEENGRGNFPPRFSGLQFPNYSSELNVNALELDDSALYLCASSPFRLTAGGSTDTQYFGPGTRLTVL.

The V gene is TRBV7-2, the J gene TRBJ1-2; D perhaps matches TRBD1 (5 bases). Trimming removed 7 bases at V and 8 bases at J, with 20 bases between. The germline gives CDR1 SGHTA, CDR2 FQGNSA. This CDR3 spans 14 amino acids. The CDR3, as DNA: TGTGCCAGCAAAGAGGGGTTGGTGGGAGGAGGCTACACCTTC. Translation: CASKEGLVGGGYTF.

The V and J genes are TRBV10-1 and TRBJ2-2, with D perhaps TRBD2 (6 bases). The V end lost 1 base, the J end lost 0 bases, and 9 bases lay between the germline ends. From germline, CDR1 is WNHNN and CDR2 SYGVQD (reference sequence). The CDR3 contains 16 residues. In DNA form, the CDR3 reads TGCGCCAGCAGTGAGTTTCGGGGGACGAACACCGGGGAGCTGTTTTTT. Its protein is CASSEFRGTNTGELFF.

This clone has just one count. The chain couples TRBV6-6 to TRBJ1-5; D remains unclear. V was shortened by 4 bases and J by 9 bases, with 7 bases between the two germline ends. Per the germline V gene, CDR1 is MNHNY and CDR2 is SVGAGI (reference sequence). The CDR3 consists of 11 residues. The CDR3 coding sequence is TGTGCCAGCAGTTTCCTGGGGCCCCAGCATTTT. Amino acids: CASSFLGPQHF.

V usage is TRBV6-1 and J usage is TRBJ2-7, with TRBD1 matching over 8 bases. V trimming: 6 bases; J trimming: 0 bases; junction bases outside the gene matches: 7. The germline V gene encodes CDR1 MNHNS and CDR2 SASEGT. The CDR3 is made up of 15 amino acids. The CDR3 region has the DNA TGTGCCAGCAGCCCCCGGACAGGGTCCTCCTACGAGCAGTACTTC. Residues: CASSPRTGSSYEQYF.

The chain carries TRBV2 and TRBJ2-2; the match to TRBD2 covers 11 bases. CDR1 SNHLY and CDR2 FYNNEI come from the germline V gene. V shed 5 bases and J 6 bases; nucleotides not matched to a gene: 11. The CDR3 totals 17 residues. The CDR3 nucleotides are TGTGCCAGCAGTTCTCGGACTAGCGGGTTAGGACCCGGGGAGCTGTTTTTT. Protein sequence: CASSSRTSGLGPGELFF.

This sequence joins TRBV18 and TRBJ2-2; 13 bases fit TRBD2. This CDR3 is built from 18 residues. The germline CDR1 and CDR2 sequences are KGHSH and LQKENI. V lost 0 bases, J lost 5 bases, and 6 bases stayed unmatched. The CDR3 DNA is TGTGCCAGCTCACCACCCGGACTAGCGGGGGCGCGAACCGGGGAGCTGTTTTTT. Protein: CASSPPGLAGARTGELFF.

This chain connects TRBV6-1 to TRBJ1-1, with TRBD1 as a possible D gene (6 bases). This CDR3 is built from 14 residues. V was cut by 5 bases and J by 3 bases, with 13 bases left in between. The germline CDR1 and CDR2 sequences are MNHNS and SASEGT. CDR3 residues: CASSQGGGDTEAFF. CDR3 DNA sequence: TGTGCCAGCAGTCAGGGAGGGGGGGACACTGAAGCTTTCTTT.

This sequence joins TRBV2 and TRBJ1-4, with 8 bases aligning to TRBD1. V gave up 6 bases and J gave up 7 bases; unmatched junction bases: 4. Per the germline V gene, CDR1 is SNHLY and CDR2 is FYNNEI. This CDR3 contains 13 residues. CDR3 loop: CASRVQGVEKLFF. For the CDR3, the DNA is TGTGCCAGCAGAGTACAGGGGGTTGAAAAACTGTTTTTT.

The chain employs TRBV14 and TRBJ2-7, with D perhaps matching TRBD1 (5 bases). Germline CDR1 reads SGHDN; CDR2 reads FVKESK. The CDR3 has 14 amino acids. The V end was cut by 4 bases, the J end by 7 bases, with 17 bases between. This CDR3 reads CASSRSVAGQEQYF. The CDR3, as DNA: TGTGCCAGCAGCCGATCGGTCGCAGGGCAGGAGCAGTACTTC.

The chain employs TRBV28 and TRBJ2-7, with D possibly TRBD1 on 6 matching bases. CDR3 length equals 17 residues. Germline V gene data show CDR1 as MDHEN and CDR2 as SYDVKM. V was shortened by 8 bases and J by 5 bases, with 28 bases between the two germline ends. CDR3 protein: CASYTVSGGRAGNEQYF. The CDR3 DNA follows: TGTGCCAGCTACACAGTCTCTGGGGGCAGGGCGGGCAACGAGCAGTACTTC.

The chain links TRBV19 to TRBJ2-5; 9 nucleotides align to TRBD2. Germline-derived CDR1 and CDR2 are LNHDA and SQIVND (reference sequence). V was pared by 5 bases and J by 5 bases, with 12 bases of the junction left unmatched. The CDR3 loop spans 16 amino acids. CDR3 in amino acids: CASSRGGGLGLETQYF. The CDR3 DNA reads TGTGCCAGTAGTCGCGGGGGGGGCCTTGGATTGGAGACCCAGTACTTC.

This chain's CDR3 is CASSSGQAPNIQYF. As DNA, the CDR3 is TGTGCCAGTAGCTCGGGGCAGGCCCCGAACATTCAGTACTTC. The chain recombines TRBV19 with TRBJ2-4; D may correspond to TRBD1 or TRBD2 (5 bases each). The V end was cut by 6 bases, the J end by 7 bases, with 16 bases between. Germline CDR1 and CDR2: LNHDA and SQIVND (reference sequence). The CDR3 is 14 residues long. The full variable domain, with the rest looked up from reference TRBV19 and TRBJ2-4, is DGGITQSPKYLFRKEGQNVTLSCEQNLNHDAMYWYRQDPGQGLRLIYYSQIVNDFQKGDIAEGYSVSREKKESFPLTVTSAQKNPTAFYLCASSSGQAPNIQYFGAGTRLSVL.

V and J are TRBV18 and TRBJ1-5; D call uncertain. V was shortened by 5 bases and J by 1 base, with 6 bases between the two germline ends. This CDR3 has 13 amino acids. CDR1 and CDR2 from the germline V gene are KGHSH and LQKENI. CDR3 sequence (DNA): TGTGCCAGCTCAATAGACAGCAATCAGCCCCAGCATTTT. Its translation is CASSIDSNQPQHF.